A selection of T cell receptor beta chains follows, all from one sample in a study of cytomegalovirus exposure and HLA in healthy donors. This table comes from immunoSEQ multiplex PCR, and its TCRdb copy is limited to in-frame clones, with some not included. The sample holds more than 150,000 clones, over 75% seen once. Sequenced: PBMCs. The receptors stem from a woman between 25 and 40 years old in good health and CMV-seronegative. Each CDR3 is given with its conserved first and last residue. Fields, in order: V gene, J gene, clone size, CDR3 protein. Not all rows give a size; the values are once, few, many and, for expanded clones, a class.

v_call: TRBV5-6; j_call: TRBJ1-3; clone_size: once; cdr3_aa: CASSLRGSGNTIYF
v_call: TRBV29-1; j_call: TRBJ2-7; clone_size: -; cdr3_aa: CSVEDRITFGTYEQYF
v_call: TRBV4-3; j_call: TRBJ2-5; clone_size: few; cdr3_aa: CASSQGLAGRETQYF
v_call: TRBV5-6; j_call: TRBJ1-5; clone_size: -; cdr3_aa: CASSLGDQPQHF
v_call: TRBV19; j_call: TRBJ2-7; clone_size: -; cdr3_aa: CASSLLLSPPTEQYF
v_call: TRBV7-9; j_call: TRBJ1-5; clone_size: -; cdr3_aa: CASSLEGTYSTQHF
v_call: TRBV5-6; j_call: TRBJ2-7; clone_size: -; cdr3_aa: CASSPMTGSAYEQYF
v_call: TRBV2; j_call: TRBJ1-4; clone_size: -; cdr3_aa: CASIAQVFEKLFF
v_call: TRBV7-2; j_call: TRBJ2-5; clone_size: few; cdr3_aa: CASSPYQETQYF
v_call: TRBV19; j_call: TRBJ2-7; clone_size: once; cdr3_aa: CASSAITGGSSYEQYF
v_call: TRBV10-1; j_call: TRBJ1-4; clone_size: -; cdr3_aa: CASSELGGEEEKLFF
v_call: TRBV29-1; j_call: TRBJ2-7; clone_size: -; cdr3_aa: CSATGGYEQYF
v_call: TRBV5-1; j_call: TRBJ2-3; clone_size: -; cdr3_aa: CASSIGLAGGGTDTQYF
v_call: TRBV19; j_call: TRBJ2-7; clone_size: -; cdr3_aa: CASSIAPRQGVEQYF
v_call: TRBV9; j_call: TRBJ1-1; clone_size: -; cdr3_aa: CASSVAAGLNTEAFF
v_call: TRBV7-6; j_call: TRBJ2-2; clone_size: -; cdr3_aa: CASSTGSLGGELFF
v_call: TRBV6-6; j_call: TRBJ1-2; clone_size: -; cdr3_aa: CASSYSGQGAGGYTF
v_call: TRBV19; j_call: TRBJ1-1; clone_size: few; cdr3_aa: CASSIWAEYTEAFF
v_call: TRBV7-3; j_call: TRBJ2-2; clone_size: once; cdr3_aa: CASSPTGTGELFF
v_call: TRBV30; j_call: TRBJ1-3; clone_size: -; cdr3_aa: CAWGQGSSGNTIYF
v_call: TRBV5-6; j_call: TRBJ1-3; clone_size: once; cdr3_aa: CASSLFGGSLSGNTIYF
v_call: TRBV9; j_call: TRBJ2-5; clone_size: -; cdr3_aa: CASSLQLSETQYF
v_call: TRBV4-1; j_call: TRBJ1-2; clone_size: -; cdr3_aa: CASSQDPGTPYGYTF
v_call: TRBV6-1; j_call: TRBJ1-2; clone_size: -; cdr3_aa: CASSEEWGFGYTF
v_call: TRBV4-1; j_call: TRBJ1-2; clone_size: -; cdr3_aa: CASSQLWRGSYGYTF
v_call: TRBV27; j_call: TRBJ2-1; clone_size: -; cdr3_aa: CASSSPPGAYNEQFF
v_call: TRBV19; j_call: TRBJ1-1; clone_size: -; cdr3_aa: CASSIFLSSGQHRGTEAFF
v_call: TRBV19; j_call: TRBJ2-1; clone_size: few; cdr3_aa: CASNQGAEYVEQFF
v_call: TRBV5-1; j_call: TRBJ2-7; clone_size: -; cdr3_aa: CASRSTNYEQYF
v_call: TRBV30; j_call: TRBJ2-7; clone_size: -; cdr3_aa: CAWSGQVAYEQYF
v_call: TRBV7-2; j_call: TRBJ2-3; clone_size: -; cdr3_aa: CGTGTSGGLSQYF
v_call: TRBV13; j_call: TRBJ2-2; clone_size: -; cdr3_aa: CASSLGDRGPAGELFF
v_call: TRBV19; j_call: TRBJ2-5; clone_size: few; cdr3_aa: CASSMGRGPQETQYF
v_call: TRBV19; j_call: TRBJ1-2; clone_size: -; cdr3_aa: CASSMMGLGTYGYTF
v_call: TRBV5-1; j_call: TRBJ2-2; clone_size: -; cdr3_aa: CASSPNRVEGELFF
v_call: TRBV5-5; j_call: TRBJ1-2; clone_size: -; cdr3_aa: CASSRGQGSSKGYTF
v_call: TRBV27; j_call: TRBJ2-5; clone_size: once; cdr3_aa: CASSFLRTGVLETQYF
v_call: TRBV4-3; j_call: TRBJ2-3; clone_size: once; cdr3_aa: CASSLITGGPRDTQYF
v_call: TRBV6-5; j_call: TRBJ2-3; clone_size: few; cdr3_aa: CASMDGGGANTQYF
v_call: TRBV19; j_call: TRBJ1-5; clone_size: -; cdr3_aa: CASSIADSLGQPQHF
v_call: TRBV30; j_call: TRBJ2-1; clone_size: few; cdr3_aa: CAWSAHLITGTSLNEQFF
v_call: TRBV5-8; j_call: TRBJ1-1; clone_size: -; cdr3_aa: CASSRRRTGPHGGGTEAFF
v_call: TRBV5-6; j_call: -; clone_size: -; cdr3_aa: CASRPLGFEGTYEQYF
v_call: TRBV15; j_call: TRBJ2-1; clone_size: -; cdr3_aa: CATSLTASSYNEQFF